A single sample gave rise to the 27 T cell receptor beta chains below, sequenced in a study of regulatory T cells in long-lasting Graves disease. Time point defined: newly diagnosed GD, antithyroid drugs for less than 3 months. RNA from PBMCs was the source of the TCR library. According to the study, TCR beta libraries were built with iRepertoire HTBI primers and CDR3-region Arm-PCR. A single record per CDR3 protein comes from TCRdb applying MiXCR to the multiplex PCR reads. This table holds under 300,000 distinct CDR3 sequences, over 20% found once. The material was peripheral blood mononuclear cells (PBMCs), obtained at new diagnosis, from a patient treated with antithyroid drugs. The receptors derive from a female donor with Graves disease.

This clonotype was recorded many times. V is TRBV18 and J is TRBJ2-5, with no clear D. Germline V gives CDR1 KGHSH, CDR2 LQKENI. With 3 bases removed from V and 5 bases from J, the gap between germline ends came to 4 bases. The CDR3 loop spans 11 amino acids. CDR3: CASSPMETQYF. The CDR3, as DNA: TGTGCCAGCTCACCGATGGAGACCCAGTACTTC.

This clonotype came up a few times. This may be a read error: a much more frequent sequence differs by one nucleotide. V usage is TRBV6-1 and J usage is TRBJ2-5; possible D gene TRBD2, 7 bases. Germline V gene data show CDR1 as MNHNS and CDR2 as SASEGT. CDR3 size: 13 residues. V lost 8 bases to trimming and J lost 0 bases, with 10 bases between them. The CDR3 protein is CASGRDNQETQYF. CDR3 nucleotide sequence: TGTGCCAGCGGGAGGGACAACCAAGAGACCCAGTACTTC.

The gene calls are TRBV7-9 and TRBJ2-5; a weak D match, TRBD1 (7 bases). The J call may be in error: the DNA end matches TRBJ2-1 better. This CDR3 is built from 16 residues. The germline CDR1 and CDR2 sequences are SEHNR and FQNEAQ (reference sequence). The CDR3 bases are TGTGCCAGCAGCCAGAGGAGGGACAGCTCCTACAATGAGCAGTTCTTC. This gives the protein CASSQRRDSSYNEQFF.

V and J are TRBV6-5 and TRBJ1-5; the D gene is possibly TRBD1 (5 bases). Per germline, CDR1 MNHEY and CDR2 SVGAGI. There are 16 residues in the CDR3. V lost 2 bases and J lost 2, with 13 bases in between. CDR3 residues: CASSYAGGGGNQPQHF. In nucleotides, the CDR3 is TGTGCCAGCAGTTACGCCGGGGGGGGTGGCAATCAGCCCCAGCATTTT.

Concerning this clonotype: This could be a read error, since a much larger clone is one nucleotide away. The chain joins TRBV5-1 to TRBJ2-1; D is possibly TRBD1 (6 bases). Germline V gene data show CDR1 as SGHRS and CDR2 as YFSETQ. The V and J ends lost 4 bases and 10 bases respectively, with 9 bases between them. CDR3 length: 11 amino acids. CDR3 amino acids: CASSLQGEQFF. The CDR3 DNA reads TGCGCCAGCAGCCTACAGGGCGAGCAGTTCTTC.

In regard to this clonotype: A far larger clone lies a single base away; this is likely a read error. The rearrangement links TRBV20-1 to TRBJ2-5; 7 nucleotides align to TRBD2. The V gene's germline CDR1 is DFQATT and CDR2 SNEGSKA (reference sequence). This CDR3 spans 13 amino acids. V trimming: 2 bases; J trimming: 11 bases; junction bases outside the gene matches: 11. CDR3 DNA sequence: TGCAGTGCTAGAAGCACTAGCGACAATGAGCAGTACTTC. As protein: CSARSTSDNEQYF.

This clonotype was detected only a few times. The rearrangement uses TRBV18 and TRBJ1-5; D is uncertain. The length of the CDR3 is 13 residues. Between the trimmed V and J ends, which lost 3 bases and 6 bases, there was a span of 9 bases. Germline CDR1 is KGHSH and CDR2 is LQKENI. CDR3 region: CASSPAGAQPQHF. Here the CDR3 DNA reads TGTGCCAGCTCACCTGCGGGAGCTCAGCCCCAGCATTTT.

This clonotype has just a few counts. The V gene is TRBV19, the J gene TRBJ2-3, with D perhaps TRBD2 (6 bases). This CDR3 spans 16 amino acids. Germline V gene lookup returns CDR1 LNHDA and CDR2 SQIVND (reference sequence). V was pared by 4 bases and J by 0 bases, with 14 bases between. CDR3 residues: CASSSASAMSTDTQYF. The DNA of the CDR3 is TGTGCCAGTAGTAGCGCTAGCGCAATGAGCACAGATACGCAGTATTTT.

In its sample, this clonotype was seen many times. This chain uses TRBV6-1 with TRBJ2-4, with 7 bases that match TRBD1. This CDR3 comprises 17 residues. The germline gives CDR1 MNHNS, CDR2 SASEGT. Trimming cost V 5 bases and J 0 bases; bases outside gene matches: 10. CDR3: CASSKGQAELAKNIQYF. As DNA, the CDR3 is TGTGCCAGCAGTAAAGGACAGGCGGAGCTAGCCAAAAACATTCAGTACTTC.

This clonotype was counted many times. The chain carries TRBV18 and TRBJ2-1, with D unclear. The J call may be in error: the DNA end matches TRBJ2-5 better. The CDR3 covers 13 residues. Germline-derived CDR1 and CDR2 are KGHSH and LQKENI. In nucleotides, the CDR3 is TGTGCCAGCTCTCGACACCTTGGGGAGACCCAGTACTTC. Translating it yields CASSRHLGETQYF.

The table lists this clonotype with many counts. The chain carries TRBV20-1 and TRBJ2-1, with 12 bases identical to TRBD1. Per the germline V gene, CDR1 is DFQATT and CDR2 is SNEGSKA (reference sequence). The CDR3 extends over 11 amino acids. CDR3 nucleotide sequence: TGCAGAGGGACAGGGGGCAGTGAGCAGTTCTTC. This translates into CRGTGGSEQFF.

As concerns this clonotype: At one boundary the junction diverges from the germline segment, which might be a read error. This chain links TRBV6-2 or TRBV6-3 with TRBJ1-1, with D possibly matching TRBD1 (6 bases). Germline V CDR1 and CDR2: MNHEY, SVGEGT. This CDR3 has 12 residues. The CDR3: CATRTANIEAFF. The CDR3 DNA reads as TGTGCCACCCGGACAGCAAACATTGAAGCTTTCTTT.

This clonotype was counted many times. The V and J genes are TRBV6-9 and TRBJ2-7; the D gene is possibly TRBD2 (5 bases). Trimming removed 3 bases from V and 9 bases from J, with 24 bases in between. The CDR3 runs 16 residues. CDR1 is MNHGY and CDR2 is SVAAGI in the germline V gene. The CDR3 DNA reads TGTGCCAGCAGTTACTGGGTGCAGGACGAACTACGGGGGCAGTACTTC. Its translation: CASSYWVQDELRGQYF.

The chain joins TRBV9 to TRBJ2-5; perhaps TRBD2 as D (6 bases). Germline-derived CDR1 and CDR2 are SGDLS and YYNGEE. V was trimmed by 4 bases and J by 0 bases, leaving 19 bases between them. This CDR3 has 17 residues. The CDR3 sequence: CASSPEWASVYQETQYF. The DNA for the CDR3 is TGTGCCAGCAGCCCCGAATGGGCTAGCGTCTACCAAGAGACCCAGTACTTC. The variable domain in full, completed from reference TRBV9 and TRBJ2-5, reads DSGVTQTPKHLITATGQRVTLRCSPRSGDLSVYWYQQSLDQGLQFLIQYYNGEERAKGNILERFSAQQFPDLHSELNLSSLELGDSALYFCASSPEWASVYQETQYFGPGTRLLVL.

This clonotype was picked up a small number of times. J is TRBJ2-1 and V is TRBV6-4; 7 bases map to TRBD2. Germline V gives CDR1 MRHNA, CDR2 SNTAGT. CDR3 length: 16 amino acids. V lost 4 bases and J lost 3; bases outside the gene matches: 9. The CDR3 DNA is TGTGCCAGCAGTGTCGGGACTAACGGAGGCTACAATGAGCAGTTCTTC. It yields the protein CASSVGTNGGYNEQFF.

This chain joins TRBV7-2 and TRBJ2-5, with no clear D. The CDR3 runs to 14 residues. CDR1 is SGHTA and CDR2 is FQGNSA in the germline V gene. Trimming pared 7 bases from V and 5 bases from J, leaving 17 bases between. The CDR3 region is CASTVPDGRETQYF. The CDR3 nucleotides read TGTGCCAGCACCGTTCCGGACGGTCGGGAGACCCAGTACTTC. Variable domain in full (rest from reference TRBV7-2 and TRBJ2-5): GAGVSQSPSNKVTEKGKDVELRCDPISGHTALYWYRQSLGQGLEFLIYFQGNSAPDKSGLPSDRFSAERTGGSVSTLTIQRTQQEDSAVYLCASTVPDGRETQYFGPGTRLLVL.

The chain joins TRBV6-2 or TRBV6-3 to TRBJ2-7; 7 bases are a match to TRBD1. The germline V gene has CDR1 MNHEY and CDR2 SVGEGT. V dropped 10 bases and J dropped 2; count of bases not matched to a gene: 14. CDR3 length: 15 residues. As DNA, the CDR3 is TGTGCCAACAAGGGGGCCGAAACAGGGGCCTACGAGCAGTACTTC. The encoded protein is CANKGAETGAYEQYF.

This clonotype was seen at least ten times. The V and J genes are TRBV11-3 and TRBJ2-5; 11 bases match TRBD1. With 7 bases clipped from V and 4 bases from J, the junction kept 8 bases outside the gene matches. The germline V gene encodes CDR1 SGHNT and CDR2 YENEEA. The CDR3 totals 15 residues. The CDR3 coding sequence is TGTGCCAGCACTCGGGGGACAGGGGGAGGAGAGACCCAGTACTTC. This translates into CASTRGTGGGETQYF.

This clonotype appeared a few times. One end of the junction fails to match germline, which may point to a read error. The genes are TRBV28 and TRBJ2-5, with D perhaps TRBD2 (6 bases). The germline CDR1 and CDR2 sequences are MDHEN and SYDVKM. The CDR3 is 11 residues long. CDR3 residues: CGSSLEGTQYF. In DNA form, the CDR3 reads TGTGGCAGCAGTTTGGAGGGGACCCAGTACTTC.

This chain uses TRBV6-2 or TRBV6-3 with TRBJ1-1, with a possible D match to TRBD1 (5 bases). V was pared by 4 bases and J by 7 bases, with 16 bases between. Germline V gene lookup returns CDR1 MNHEY and CDR2 SVGEGT. This CDR3 is built from 14 residues. Here the CDR3 DNA reads TGTGCCAGCAGTTTACATTTGCGGACACGTGAAGCTTTCTTT. Protein sequence: CASSLHLRTREAFF.

This clonotype was seen repeatedly, ten times or more. The chain carries TRBV11-3 and TRBJ2-7; D gene uncertain. Per germline, CDR1 SGHNT and CDR2 YENEEA. The germline V and J ends were trimmed by 4 bases and 2 bases, with 12 bases remaining between them. The CDR3 totals 14 residues. The CDR3 DNA is TGTGCCAGCAGCTCAACTCAGGTTACCTACGAGCAGTACTTC. Its protein product is CASSSTQVTYEQYF.

About this clonotype itself: Since a far larger clone is one base different, this is likely a read error. CDR3 nucleotides: TGTGCCGGCAGCTTGAGGGGACAGGCTGAAGCTTTCTTT. This codes for CAGSLRGQAEAFF. The chain recombines TRBV7-9 with TRBJ1-1; 8 bases are shared with TRBD1. The CDR3 runs 13 residues. Germline CDR1 reads SEHNR; CDR2 reads FQNEAQ (reference sequence). Variable domain in full (rest from reference TRBV7-9 and TRBJ1-1): DTGVSQNPRHKITKRGQNVTFRCDPISEHNRLYWYRQTLGQGPEFLTYFQNEAQLEKSRLLSDRFSAERPKGSFSTLEIQRTEQGDSAMYLCAGSLRGQAEAFFGQGTRLTVV.

The J gene is TRBJ2-7, the V gene TRBV12-3 or TRBV12-4; D is possibly TRBD1 or TRBD2 (5 bases each). Trimming removed 3 bases from V and 0 bases from J, with 18 bases in between. This CDR3 spans 17 amino acids. The CDR3 DNA reads TGTGCCAGCAGTTTGGGAGCGCGGGCAGGGCCCTCCTACGAGCAGTACTTC. This sequence encodes CASSLGARAGPSYEQYF.

Concerning this clonotype itself: Since a much larger clone is just one base distant, this may be a read error. The chain combines TRBV12-5 with TRBJ1-2; no clear D gene. Deletions cut 4 bases from V and 4 bases from J, with 16 bases between. Per germline, CDR1 LGHNT and CDR2 FRNRAP. The CDR3 consists of 15 residues. This CDR3 reads CASGSVAGVTYGYTF. In DNA, the CDR3 is TGTGCTAGTGGTTCGGTTGCTGGGGTTACCTATGGCTACACCTTC.

This clonotype was detected many times. The chain links TRBV3-1 to TRBJ2-5; the D gene is possibly TRBD1 (5 bases). Trimming removed 2 bases from V and 1 base from J, with 11 bases in between. Per the germline V gene, CDR1 is LGHDT and CDR2 is YNNKEL (reference sequence). The CDR3 consists of 15 residues. CDR3 in amino acids: CASSQTFQGQETQYF. The CDR3 DNA sequence: TGTGCCAGCAGCCAAACATTCCAGGGCCAAGAGACCCAGTACTTC.

The table lists this clonotype with a count of one. The chain is built from TRBV20-1 and TRBJ2-1, with TRBD1 as a possible D gene (6 bases). The V end was cut by 6 bases, the J end by 4 bases, with 13 bases between. Per germline, CDR1 DFQATT and CDR2 SNEGSKA (reference sequence). CDR3 size: 13 residues. For the CDR3, the DNA is TGCAGTGCCGTAGAGGACAGATACAATGAGCAGTTCTTC. Amino acid sequence: CSAVEDRYNEQFF.

In its sample, this clonotype was seen once. A much larger clone differs from this one at a single base, so this may be a read error. The chain has TRBV2 and TRBJ1-6; the D is unclear. The CDR3 has 14 amino acids. Trimming stripped 5 bases from V and 7 bases from J, with 12 bases between. The V gene's germline CDR1 is SNHLY and CDR2 FYNNEI. CDR3 sequence: CASSSQVENSPLHF. The CDR3 DNA is TGTGCCAGCAGTTCTCAGGTAGAAAATTCACCCCTCCACTTT.